Below are 23 T cell receptor beta chains sequenced from a single sample in a study of T cells in Graves' hyperthyroidism and ophthalmopathy. From RNA transcripts, TCR beta CDR3 regions were amplified. TCR CDR3 regions were first amplified by RT-PCR with HTBI primers. One entry per CDR3 protein, called by TCRdb with MiXCR from the multiplex PCR reads. The sample lists 450,000 to 650,000 distinct CDR3 sequences; 13% to 15% were seen once. The specimen sequenced was blood. These receptors all come from a woman between 18 and 29 years old with Graves' ophthalmopathy.

The chain couples TRBV20-1 to TRBJ1-5; no clear D. V dropped 4 bases and J dropped 1 base, with 8 bases sitting between them. The CDR3 loop spans 13 amino acids. The germline V gene encodes CDR1 DFQATT and CDR2 SNEGSKA (reference sequence). CDR3 DNA: TGCAGTGCTATTGGGTCCAGCAATCAGCCCCAGCATTTT. It yields the protein CSAIGSSNQPQHF.

This clonotype turned up a few times. This chain links TRBV6-1 with TRBJ2-5; D gene ambiguous. Trimming pared 7 bases from V and 4 bases from J, leaving 13 bases between. Germline assignment: CDR1 MNHNS and CDR2 SASEGT. This CDR3 region has 13 residues. This chain's CDR3 is CASNRQGTETQYF. CDR3 nucleotides: TGTGCCAGCAACCGACAAGGAACAGAGACCCAGTACTTC.

The J gene is TRBJ2-1, the V gene TRBV7-9; D unresolved. V lost 2 bases, J lost 4 bases, and 9 bases lay in between. Per germline, CDR1 SEHNR and CDR2 FQNEAQ (reference sequence). This CDR3 is 14 amino acids long. The CDR3 sequence: CASSLIADYNEQFF. In DNA form, the CDR3 reads TGTGCCAGCAGCTTAATCGCGGATTACAATGAGCAGTTCTTC.

About this clonotype: This may come from a read error, since a much larger clone is one base off. The V call is TRBV20-1, the J call TRBJ2-7; D is unresolved. The J call may be in error: the DNA end matches TRBJ2-1 better. Germline V CDR1 and CDR2: DFQATT, SNEGSKA (reference sequence). The CDR3 totals 14 residues. The DNA of the CDR3 is TGCAGCGTGGTGGGGATGGTCGAAGGCTACGAGCAGTTCTTC. Translated: CSVVGMVEGYEQFF.

The CDR3 here is CATQGASSYEQYF. The CDR3 DNA is TGTGCCACCCAGGGGGCATCGTCCTACGAGCAGTACTTC. The chain carries TRBV19 and TRBJ2-7, with 8 positions matching TRBD1. This CDR3 has 13 residues. V trimming: 10 bases; J trimming: 1 base; junction bases outside the gene matches: 6. The germline CDR1 and CDR2 sequences are LNHDA and SQIVND (reference sequence).

The genes are TRBV27 and TRBJ2-1, with a weak D call TRBD2 (6 bases). Germline loops: CDR1 MNHEY, CDR2 SMNVEV (reference sequence). Trimming removed 7 bases from V and 5 bases from J, with 18 bases in between. This CDR3 contains 15 residues. This CDR3 reads CASISRPGLNNEQFF. The CDR3 DNA is TGTGCCAGCATTAGTCGTCCGGGACTGAACAATGAGCAGTTCTTC.

There are a few counts of this clonotype. This sequence joins TRBV9 and TRBJ1-6; 10 bases agree with TRBD1. With V trimmed by 1 base and J by 7 bases, 5 bases remained unmatched. Germline V lookup: CDR1 SGDLS, CDR2 YYNGEE. The length of the CDR3 is 16 residues. The CDR3 coding sequence is TGTGCCAGCAGCGTAAATCCGGGACAGGGGAATTCACCCCTCCACTTT. It codes for CASSVNPGQGNSPLHF.

This clonotype was recorded at least ten times. CDR3 sequence: CASSKGQFYGYTF. The CDR3 DNA reads TGTGCCAGCAGCAAGGGACAGTTCTATGGCTACACCTTC. The chain recombines TRBV28 with TRBJ1-2; 7 bases fit TRBD1. The ends lost 6 bases at V and 4 bases at J; junction bases unmatched: 5. Germline CDR1 MDHEN, CDR2 SYDVKM. The length of the CDR3 is 13 residues.

In its sample, this clonotype was seen once. The CDR3 nucleotides read TGTGCCAGTAGTATATCGGGGGGGGGAACTGAAGCTTTCTTT. Protein sequence: CASSISGGGTEAFF. The genes are TRBV19 and TRBJ1-1; maybe TRBD1 (5 bases). The CDR3 is 14 amino acids. Germline CDR1 LNHDA, CDR2 SQIVND (reference sequence). Between the trimmed V and J ends, which lost 2 bases and 5 bases, there was a span of 12 bases.

This clonotype appeared a few times. This chain uses TRBV6-1 with TRBJ2-7, with TRBD2 matching over 7 bases. The CDR3 totals 15 residues. V trimming: 5 bases; J trimming: 0 bases; junction bases outside the gene matches: 7. CDR1 MNHNS and CDR2 SASEGT come from the germline V gene. CDR3 coding DNA: TGTGCCAGCAGTTGGCTAGCGGTCAGCTCCTACGAGCAGTACTTC. Its protein is CASSWLAVSSYEQYF.

The chain joins TRBV29-1 to TRBJ2-7, with unresolved D. This CDR3 spans 15 amino acids. Germline-derived CDR1 and CDR2 are SQVTM and ANQGSEA. V was clipped by 2 bases and J by 0 bases, with 14 bases between them. CDR3 residues: CSVEKGFGSSYEQYF. CDR3 in DNA: TGCAGCGTTGAAAAAGGTTTTGGCAGCTCCTACGAGCAGTACTTC.

This clonotype occurred a few times. The chain joins TRBV12-5 to TRBJ1-5, with D tentatively TRBD1 (5 bases). CDR3 length: 15 residues. In germline, CDR1 is LGHNT, CDR2 FRNRAP. Trimming shortened V by 6 bases and J by 2 bases, and 14 bases separated the two germline ends. The CDR3 bases are TGTGCTAGTGGATACGCTGACAGCGGCAATCAGCCCCAGCATTTT. Protein: CASGYADSGNQPQHF. The whole variable domain, filled in from reference TRBV12-5 and TRBJ1-5, reads DARVTQTPRHKVTEMGQEVTMRCQPILGHNTVFWYRQTMMQGLELLAYFRNRAPLDDSGMPKDRFSAEMPDATLATLKIQPSEPRDSAVYFCASGYADSGNQPQHFGDGTRLSIL.

A few counts support this clonotype. This chain's CDR3 is CASSQGAGVGAKNIQYF. The DNA of the CDR3 is TGCGCCAGCAGCCAAGGGGCCGGGGTTGGAGCCAAAAACATTCAGTACTTC. The chain uses TRBV4-1 and TRBJ2-4, with a tentative D call TRBD2 (5 bases). Germline V gene sequence: CDR1 MGHRA, CDR2 YSYEKL. V was pared by 1 base and J by 0 bases, with 13 bases between. The CDR3 length is 17 residues.

This clonotype has at least ten counts. This chain joins TRBV12-3 or TRBV12-4 and TRBJ1-4; 8 bases fit TRBD1. V trimming: 4 bases; J trimming: 5 bases; junction bases outside the gene matches: 18. This CDR3 region has 19 residues. The CDR3 loop reads CASSSGGWTGIRQNEKLFF. The CDR3 nucleotides read TGTGCCAGCAGTTCGGGGGGATGGACAGGGATTCGCCAAAATGAAAAACTGTTTTTT.

A note on this clonotype: This could be a read error, since a much larger clone is one nucleotide away. This chain joins TRBV20-1 and TRBJ2-7; 7 bases fit TRBD2. This CDR3 has 13 residues. J was trimmed by 7 bases and V by 6 bases; bases with no gene match: 12. The germline gives CDR1 DFQATT, CDR2 SNEGSKA (reference sequence). The CDR3 loop reads CSAGAGGSAEQYF. CDR3 DNA sequence: TGCAGTGCCGGGGCTGGCGGGAGTGCTGAGCAGTACTTC.

For this clonotype: One base away lies a much larger clone, so this may be a sequencing read error. The V gene is TRBV7-8, the J gene TRBJ2-1; D is ambiguous. The CDR3 has 10 residues. CDR1 and CDR2 from the germline V gene are SGHVS and FQNEAQ. The CDR3, as DNA: TGTGCCAGCACGAACAATGAGCAGCTCTTC. Its protein is CASTNNEQLF. The whole variable domain, remainder taken from reference TRBV7-8 and TRBJ2-1, is GAGVSQSPRYKVAKRGQDVALRCDPISGHVSLFWYQQALGQGPEFLTYFQNEAQLDKSGLPSDRFFAERPEGSVSTLKIQRTQQEDSAVYLCASTNNEQLFGPGTRLTVL.

This clonotype appeared many times. The V gene is TRBV5-1, the J gene TRBJ1-5; D is perhaps TRBD1 (5 bases). The CDR3 consists of 15 residues. Germline V gives CDR1 SGHRS, CDR2 YFSETQ. The V gene lost 1 base and the J gene lost 7 bases, with 15 bases spanning the gap. CDR3 sequence (DNA): TGCGCCAGCAGCTTGTTAGGGGAAACGGGGCAGCCCCAGCATTTT. Encoded protein: CASSLLGETGQPQHF.

This clonotype occurred many times. V usage is TRBV20-1 and J usage is TRBJ2-5; no reliable D call. This CDR3 is built from 10 residues. The V end lost 6 bases, the J end lost 5 bases, and 7 bases lay between the germline ends. Germline values: CDR1 DFQATT, CDR2 SNEGSKA (reference sequence). CDR3 DNA sequence: TGCAGTGCCAGACGGGAGACCCAGTACTTC. This sequence encodes CSARRETQYF.

Turning to this clonotype: Just one base apart from a much larger clone, this may be a read error. This chain joins TRBV7-9 and TRBJ2-1; 9 positions agree with TRBD2. The CDR3 totals 17 residues. The germline V gene has CDR1 SEHNR and CDR2 FQNEAQ (reference sequence). Trimming took 4 bases from V and 9 from J; bases not matched to a gene: 16. DNA of the CDR3: TGTGCCAGCAGCTATGGACGGTTGGTTAGCGGGAGATCTGAGCAGTTCTTC. Protein product: CASSYGRLVSGRSEQFF.

Regarding this clonotype: This may be a read error, as it is one base from a much larger clone. CDR3 protein: CASGRRGGQAGANVLTF. The CDR3 region has the DNA TGCGCCAGCGGACGCAGGGGGGGCCAGGCGGGGGCCAACGTCCTGACTTTC. V gene TRBV5-1 combines with J gene TRBJ2-6, with D perhaps being TRBD1 or TRBD2 (7 bases each). V shed 7 bases and J shed 4 bases, with 21 bases lying between them. The CDR3 has 17 residues. CDR1 is SGHRS and CDR2 is YFSETQ in the germline V gene.

This clonotype came up many times. The chain uses TRBV6-1 and TRBJ2-3; no clear D. Germline CDR1 is MNHNS and CDR2 is SASEGT. The CDR3 runs to 12 residues. Trimming cost V 10 bases and J 4 bases, with 12 bases left between them. This CDR3 reads CATEDAPDTQYF. For the CDR3, the DNA is TGTGCCACGGAAGACGCCCCAGATACGCAGTATTTT.

This clonotype has at least ten counts. The chain is built from TRBV12-3 or TRBV12-4 and TRBJ2-7; TRBD2 matches at 15 bases. The CDR3 covers 16 residues. With 8 bases clipped from V and 7 bases from J, the junction kept 12 bases outside the gene matches. CDR3 in amino acids: CASLGLAGGPSGEQYF. The CDR3 region has the DNA TGTGCCAGCCTCGGACTAGCGGGAGGGCCCTCGGGTGAGCAGTACTTC.

This clonotype was seen a handful of times. The chain carries TRBV10-3 and TRBJ1-1, with D tentatively TRBD1 (6 bases). Germline V gives CDR1 ENHRY, CDR2 SYGVKD. This CDR3 comprises 17 residues. V was shortened by 8 bases and J by 4 bases, with 26 bases between the two germline ends. The CDR3 here is CAIGIQTGQRGGTEAFF. CDR3 nucleotides: TGTGCCATCGGGATTCAAACAGGACAGAGAGGGGGCACTGAAGCTTTCTTT.